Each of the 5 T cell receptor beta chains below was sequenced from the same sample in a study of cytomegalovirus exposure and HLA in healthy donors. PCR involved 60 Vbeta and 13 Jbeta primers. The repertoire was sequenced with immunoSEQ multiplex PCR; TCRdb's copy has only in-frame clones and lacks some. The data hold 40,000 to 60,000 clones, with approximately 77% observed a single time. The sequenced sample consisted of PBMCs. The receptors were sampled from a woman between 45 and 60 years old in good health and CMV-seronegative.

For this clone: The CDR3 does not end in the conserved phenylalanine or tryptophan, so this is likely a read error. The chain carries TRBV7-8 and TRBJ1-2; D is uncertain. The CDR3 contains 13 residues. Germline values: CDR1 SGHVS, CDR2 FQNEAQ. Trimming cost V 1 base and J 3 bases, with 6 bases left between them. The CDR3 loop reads CASSLGQDYGYTV. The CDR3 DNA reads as TGTGCCAGCAGCTTAGGCCAGGACTATGGCTACACCGTC.

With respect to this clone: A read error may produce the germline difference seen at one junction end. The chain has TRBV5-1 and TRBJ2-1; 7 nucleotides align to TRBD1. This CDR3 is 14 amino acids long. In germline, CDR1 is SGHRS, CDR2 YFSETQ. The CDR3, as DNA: TGCGCCAGCAGCTGGGACAGCCCCTACACTGAGCTGTTCTTC. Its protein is CASSWDSPYTELFF.

The DNA for the CDR3 is TGTGCCAGCCTCGGAGGGGCCTCCTACGAGCAGTACTTC. Translated: CASLGGASYEQYF. This chain joins TRBV18 and TRBJ2-7; TRBD2 might be the D (6 bases). Germline CDR1 reads KGHSH; CDR2 reads LQKENI. This CDR3 has 13 residues. Trimming pared 8 bases from V and 0 bases from J, leaving 11 bases between.

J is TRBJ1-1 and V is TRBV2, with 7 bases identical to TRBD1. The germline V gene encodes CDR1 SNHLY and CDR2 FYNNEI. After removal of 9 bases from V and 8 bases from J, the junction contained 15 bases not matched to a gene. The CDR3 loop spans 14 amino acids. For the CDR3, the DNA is TGTGCCAGTACGGGACAGATCTCGAAACCCGAAGCTTTCTTT. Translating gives CASTGQISKPEAFF.

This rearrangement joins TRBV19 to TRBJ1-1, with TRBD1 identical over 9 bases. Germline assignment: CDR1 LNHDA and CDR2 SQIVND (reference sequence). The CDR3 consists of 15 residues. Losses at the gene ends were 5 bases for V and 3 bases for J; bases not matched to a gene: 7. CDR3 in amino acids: CASSPQQGAYTEAFF. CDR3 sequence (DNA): TGTGCCAGTAGTCCTCAACAGGGGGCGTACACTGAAGCTTTCTTT.